This T cell receptor (beta chain) was documented in a study of persistence of HIV-infected CD4 T cells. For the study at large: Isolated cells were CMV- and HIV-1 Gag-responding CD4+ T cells.

The study, taken as a whole, reports: Compared with CD3/CD28-stimulated cells, CMV- and Gag-responding cells showed lower TCRbeta richness.

V lost 0 bases and J 0 bases, leaving 9 bases between the germline ends. CDR1 and CDR2 (germline): MNHEY, SVGAGI. This CDR3 has 16 residues. Sequencing used immunoSEQ version 4 in survey mode. Template was genomic DNA at roughly 9.3 ng/uL, with up to about 1 ug used per sample. The method was immunoSEQ multiplex PCR; TCRdb's version includes in-frame clones alone and lacks a portion of them. The sample records some 58,000 clones, about 77% being singletons. About this clone: Its matching antigen is unknown.

Overlapping HIV-1 Gag 15-mer peptides at roughly 1 ug per peptide per mL were used. Sorted nonresponding memory CD4+ T cells were CD40L-negative, CD69-negative, CD45RO-high. Donors had CD4+ T cell counts above 400 cells/uL and were CMV-seropositive. The input for sequencing was CD4+ T cells sorted from PBMCs after approximately 19-hour stimulation, taken from a patient who received antiretroviral therapy. This sequence joins TRBV6-5 and TRBJ2-1; D remains ambiguous. The clonotype originates from an adult man with HIV who was CMV-seropositive. The CDR3 protein is CASSYSSQISYNEQFF. In DNA, the CDR3 is TGTGCCAGCAGTTACTCGAGTCAGATCTCCTACAATGAGCAGTTCTTC.